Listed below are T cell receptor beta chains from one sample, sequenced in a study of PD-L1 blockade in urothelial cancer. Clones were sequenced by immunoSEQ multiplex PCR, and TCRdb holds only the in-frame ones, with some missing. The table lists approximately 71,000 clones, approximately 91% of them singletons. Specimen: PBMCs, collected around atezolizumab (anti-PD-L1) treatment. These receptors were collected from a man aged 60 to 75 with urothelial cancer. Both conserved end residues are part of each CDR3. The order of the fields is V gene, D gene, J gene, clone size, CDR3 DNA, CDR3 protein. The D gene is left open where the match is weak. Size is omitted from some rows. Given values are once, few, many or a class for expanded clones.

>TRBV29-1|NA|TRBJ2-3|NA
TGCAGCGTTGCCCTGGGACTTACCACAGATACGCAGTATTTT
CSVALGLTTDTQYF
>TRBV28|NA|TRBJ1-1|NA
TGTGCCAGCAGTTTACCCCATGAAGCTTTCTTT
CASSLPHEAFF
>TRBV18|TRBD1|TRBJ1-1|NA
TGTGCCAGCTCACCTCAGAGTGGGACAGGGGTGGATACTGAAGCTTTCTTT
CASSPQSGTGVDTEAFF
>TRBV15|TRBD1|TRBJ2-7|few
TGTGCCACCAGCAGACAGGACAGGGCCTACGAGCAGTACTTC
CATSRQDRAYEQYF
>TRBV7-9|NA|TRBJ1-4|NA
TGTGCCAGCAGCCCCCTGGACAGTGAAAAACTGTTTTTT
CASSPLDSEKLFF
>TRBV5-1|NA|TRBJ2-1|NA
TGCGCCAGCAGCTTGGTCCCCGGGTCAAGCTCCTACAATGAGCAGTTCTTC
CASSLVPGSSSYNEQFF
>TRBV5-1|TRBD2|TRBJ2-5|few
TGCGCCAGCAGCCTCCTTGGCCTAGCGGAAGAGACCCAGTACTTC
CASSLLGLAEETQYF
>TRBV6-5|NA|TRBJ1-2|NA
TGTGCCAGCAGTAACATGGTGGGCTACACCTTC
CASSNMVGYTF
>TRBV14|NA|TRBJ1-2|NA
TGTGCCAGCAGCCTCCGGGACACAACATCGGGTGGCTACACCTTC
CASSLRDTTSGGYTF
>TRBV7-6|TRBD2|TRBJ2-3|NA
TGTGCCAGCAGCCCCCTCTTAGCGGGGAAAGGCCCAGATACGCAGTATTTT
CASSPLLAGKGPDTQYF
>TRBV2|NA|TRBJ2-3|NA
TGTGCCAGCAGGCTTCGGACAGCCACAGATACGCAGTATTTT
CASRLRTATDTQYF
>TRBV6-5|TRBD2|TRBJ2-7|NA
TGTGCCAGCAGTTACTCGATAGGAGCGGGAGTCTCCGAGCAGTACTTC
CASSYSIGAGVSEQYF
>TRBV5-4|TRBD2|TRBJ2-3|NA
TGTGCCAGCAGCTCAAACCGACTAGCGGGAGCGGATACGCAGTATTTT
CASSSNRLAGADTQYF
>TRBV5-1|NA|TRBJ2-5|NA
TGCGCCAGCAGCTCTCCCACAGGAGAGACCCAGTACTTC
CASSSPTGETQYF
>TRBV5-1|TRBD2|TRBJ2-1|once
TGCGCCAGCAGTAGCGGGGAAGGTGAGCAGTTCTTC
CASSSGEGEQFF
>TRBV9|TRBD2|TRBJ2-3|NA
TGTGCCAGCAGCGTAGCTACGGCGGGGGGGCCCGGAGATACGCAGTATTTT
CASSVATAGGPGDTQYF
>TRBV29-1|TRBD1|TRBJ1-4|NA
TGCAGCGTCCGACAGGGTTTCGCTAATGAAAAACTGTTTTTT
CSVRQGFANEKLFF
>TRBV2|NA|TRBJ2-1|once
TGTGCCAGCAGAATTACTAGTAATGAGCAGTTCTTC
CASRITSNEQFF
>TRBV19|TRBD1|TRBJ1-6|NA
TGTGCCAGTAGTATCCCGAGAGTAGGGGGCCGGAATTCACCCCTCCACTTT
CASSIPRVGGRNSPLHF
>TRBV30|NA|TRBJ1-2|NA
TGTGCCTGGACCGAACCTGGGGGACTTCGGTATGGCTACACCTTC
CAWTEPGGLRYGYTF
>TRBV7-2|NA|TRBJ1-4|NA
TGTGCCAGCAGCTTGTCAGGGATTAATGAAAAACTGTTTTTT
CASSLSGINEKLFF
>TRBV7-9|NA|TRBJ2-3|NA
TGTGCCAGCAGCTTAGTCGGGCGGGGAGGCACAGATACGCAGTATTTT
CASSLVGRGGTDTQYF
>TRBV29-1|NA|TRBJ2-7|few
TGCAGCGTTGATGGGACAACTCCGGGGGAGCAGTACTTC
CSVDGTTPGEQYF
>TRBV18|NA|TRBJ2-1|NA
TGTGCCAGCTCGTATGGCCATGGAGGGGATGAGCAGTTCTTC
CASSYGHGGDEQFF
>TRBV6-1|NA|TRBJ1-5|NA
TGTGCCAGCAGCGAATCCGGGAGCAATCAGCCCCAGCATTTT
CASSESGSNQPQHF
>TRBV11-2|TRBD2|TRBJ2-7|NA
TGTGCCAGCAGCTTAGACGCCTCGTCTAGCGGGAGGGCGAACGAGCAGTACTTC
CASSLDASSSGRANEQYF
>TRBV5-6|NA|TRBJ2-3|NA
TGTGCCAGCAGCGCCAGAGGTAGGTCAGTGGGAGATACGCAGTATTTT
CASSARGRSVGDTQYF
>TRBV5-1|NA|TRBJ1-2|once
TGCGCCAGCACCCGAAATGGGGATGGGGCCCAGGGCTACACCTTC
CASTRNGDGAQGYTF
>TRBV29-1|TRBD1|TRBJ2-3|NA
TGCAGCGACGCGGGACAGGGACGGACAGATACGCAGTATTTT
CSDAGQGRTDTQYF
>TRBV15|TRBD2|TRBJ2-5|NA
TGTGCCACCAGCAGAGATATCCCGACTAGCTTCCAAGAGACCCAGTACTTC
CATSRDIPTSFQETQYF
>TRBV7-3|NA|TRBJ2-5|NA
TGTGCCAGCAGCTTACGAGAGGGCGAGACCCAGTACTTC
CASSLREGETQYF
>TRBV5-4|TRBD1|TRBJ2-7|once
TGTGCCAGCGCCGTAGGACAGGGGTCCGGCGAGCAGTACTTC
CASAVGQGSGEQYF
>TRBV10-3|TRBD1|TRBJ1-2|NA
TGTGCCATCAGCCCTTGGACAGGGGAAGGTGGCTACACCTTC
CAISPWTGEGGYTF
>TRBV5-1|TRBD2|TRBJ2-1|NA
TGCGCCAGCAGCCCCCGGACTAGCGGCCCTTACAATGAGCAGTTCTTC
CASSPRTSGPYNEQFF
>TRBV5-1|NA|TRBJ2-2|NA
TGCGCCAGCAGCTCCCAATCACACGGAGGGGCCGGGGAGCTGTTTTTT
CASSSQSHGGAGELFF
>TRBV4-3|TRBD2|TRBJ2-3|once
TGCGCCAGCAGCCTGAGCGGGGGGGCTAGCACAGATACGCAGTATTTT
CASSLSGGASTDTQYF
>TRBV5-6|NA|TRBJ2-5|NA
TGTGCCAGCAGCTTGTGGCAGGGGGAGACCCAGTACTTC
CASSLWQGETQYF
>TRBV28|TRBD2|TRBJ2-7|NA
TGTGCCAGCAGTGGGGGACTAGCGGGCCCATACGAGCAGTACTTC
CASSGGLAGPYEQYF
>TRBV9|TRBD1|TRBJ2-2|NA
TGTGCCAGCAGCGTGGGACAGCCGAACACCGGGGAGCTGTTTTTT
CASSVGQPNTGELFF
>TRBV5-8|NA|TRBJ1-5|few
TGTGCCAGCAGCGTGAGTGAAAGACTCCAGCATTTT
CASSVSERLQHF
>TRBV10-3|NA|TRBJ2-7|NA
TGTGCCATCAGTGACTATCGAAATGGCTACGAGCAGTACTTC
CAISDYRNGYEQYF
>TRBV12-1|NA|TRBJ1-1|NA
TGTGCCAGCAGCTCACCCAGGGGGCGAATGAACACTGAAGCTTTCTTT
CASSSPRGRMNTEAFF
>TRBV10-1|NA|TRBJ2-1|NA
TGCGCCAGCAGTGAGCCCAGGGTTGGGATCAATGAGCAGTTCTTC
CASSEPRVGINEQFF
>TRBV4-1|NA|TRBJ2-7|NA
TGCGCCAGCAGCCCGTCCCGGGAACCGAACCCCTACGAGCAGTACTTC
CASSPSREPNPYEQYF
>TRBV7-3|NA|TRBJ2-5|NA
TGTGCCAGCAGCTTAGGGGGGACCCAAGAGACCCAGTACTTC
CASSLGGTQETQYF
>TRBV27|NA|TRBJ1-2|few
TGTGCCAGCAGTTTAAGGGTCGGGACTTATGGCTACACCTTC
CASSLRVGTYGYTF
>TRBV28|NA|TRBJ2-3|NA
TGTGCCAGCAGTTTAGTTGTCCCCACAACAGATACGCAGTATTTT
CASSLVVPTTDTQYF
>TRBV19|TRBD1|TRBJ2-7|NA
TGTGCCAGTAGTATAAGGACAGGGTTCTCCTACGAGCAGTACTTC
CASSIRTGFSYEQYF
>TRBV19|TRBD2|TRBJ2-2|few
TGTGCCAGTAGTATGACTAGCGGCAACACCGGGGAGCTGTTTTTT
CASSMTSGNTGELFF
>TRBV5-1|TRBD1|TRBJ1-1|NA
TGCGCCAGCAGTTTTGACCGGGACAGAGCTTTCTTT
CASSFDRDRAFF
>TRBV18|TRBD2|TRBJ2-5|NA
TGTGCCAGCTCACCCCCGGGACTAGCGGGTGGAGAGACCCAGTACTTC
CASSPPGLAGGETQYF
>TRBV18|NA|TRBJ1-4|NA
TGTGCCAGCTCACCGTGGGCCGATGAAAAACTGTTTTTT
CASSPWADEKLFF
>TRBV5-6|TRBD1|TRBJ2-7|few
TGTGCCAGCAGCTTGGCGGGACAGACCTACGAGCAGTACTTC
CASSLAGQTYEQYF
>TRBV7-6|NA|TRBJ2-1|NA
TGTGCCAGCAGCTTATTATATGGCATGGAGGGCATTGAGCAGTTCTTC
CASSLLYGMEGIEQFF
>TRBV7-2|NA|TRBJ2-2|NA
TGTGCCAGCAGCATCGAGACAGTCAACACCGGGGAGCTGTTTTTT
CASSIETVNTGELFF